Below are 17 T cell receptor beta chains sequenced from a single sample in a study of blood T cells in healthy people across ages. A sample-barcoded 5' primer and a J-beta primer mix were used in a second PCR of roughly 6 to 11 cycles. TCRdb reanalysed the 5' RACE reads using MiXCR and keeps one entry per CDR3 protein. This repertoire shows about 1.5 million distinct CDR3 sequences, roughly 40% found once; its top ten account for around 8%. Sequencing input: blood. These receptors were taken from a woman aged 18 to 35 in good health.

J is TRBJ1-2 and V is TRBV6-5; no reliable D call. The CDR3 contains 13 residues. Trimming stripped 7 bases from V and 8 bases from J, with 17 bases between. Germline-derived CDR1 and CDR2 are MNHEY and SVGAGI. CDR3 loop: CASKLTIMEGYTF. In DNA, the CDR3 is TGTGCCAGCAAGCTAACAATCATGGAGGGCTACACCTTC.

The CDR3 nucleotides read TGTGCCAGCAGTCCGGGACTAGCGGGCCCCAGCCTGTACTTC. Amino acids: CASSPGLAGPSLYF. The chain joins TRBV2 to TRBJ2-4; 12 bases fit TRBD2. The J segment lost 15 bases and the V segment lost 5 bases, leaving 11 bases of the junction unmatched. CDR1 and CDR2 from the germline V gene are SNHLY and FYNNEI. The CDR3 runs 14 residues. The full variable domain, its missing parts supplied by reference TRBV2 and TRBJ2-4, is EPEVTQTPSHQVTQMGQEVILRCVPISNHLYFYWYRQILGQKVEFLVSFYNNEISEKSEIFDDQFSVERPDGSNFTLKIRSTKLEDSAMYFCASSPGLAGPSLYFGAGTRLSVL.

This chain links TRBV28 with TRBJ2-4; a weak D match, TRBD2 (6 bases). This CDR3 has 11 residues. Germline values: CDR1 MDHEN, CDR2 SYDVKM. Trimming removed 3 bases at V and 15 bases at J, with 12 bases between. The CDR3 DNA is TGTGCCAGCAGTTTTCAGCAGGGACTGTACTTC. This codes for CASSFQQGLYF.

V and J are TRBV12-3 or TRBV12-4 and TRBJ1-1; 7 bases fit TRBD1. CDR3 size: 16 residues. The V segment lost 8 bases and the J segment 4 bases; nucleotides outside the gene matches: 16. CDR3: CASRTGVRYGSTEAFF. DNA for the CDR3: TGTGCCAGCCGAACAGGGGTCCGGTACGGGAGCACTGAAGCTTTCTTT.

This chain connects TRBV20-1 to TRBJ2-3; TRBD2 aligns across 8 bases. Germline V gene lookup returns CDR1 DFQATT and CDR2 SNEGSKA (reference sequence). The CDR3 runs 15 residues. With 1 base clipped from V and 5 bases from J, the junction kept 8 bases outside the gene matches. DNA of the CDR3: TGCAGTGCTAGAGTTCCCGGGGGGGCCGAAGATACGCAGTATTTT. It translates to CSARVPGGAEDTQYF.

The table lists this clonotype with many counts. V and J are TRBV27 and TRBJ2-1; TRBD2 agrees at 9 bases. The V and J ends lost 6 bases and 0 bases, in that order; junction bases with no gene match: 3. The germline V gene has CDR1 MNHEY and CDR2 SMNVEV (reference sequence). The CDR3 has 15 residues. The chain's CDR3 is CASSHSGSSYNEQFF. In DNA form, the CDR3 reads TGTGCCAGCAGCCATAGCGGGAGCTCCTACAATGAGCAGTTCTTC.

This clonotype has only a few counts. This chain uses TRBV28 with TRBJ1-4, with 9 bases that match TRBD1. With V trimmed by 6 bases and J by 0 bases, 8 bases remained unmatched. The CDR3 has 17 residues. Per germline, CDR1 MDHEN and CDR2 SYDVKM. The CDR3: CASSSGQGTATNEKLFF. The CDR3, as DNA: TGTGCCAGCAGCTCGGGACAGGGAACCGCAACTAATGAAAAACTGTTTTTT.

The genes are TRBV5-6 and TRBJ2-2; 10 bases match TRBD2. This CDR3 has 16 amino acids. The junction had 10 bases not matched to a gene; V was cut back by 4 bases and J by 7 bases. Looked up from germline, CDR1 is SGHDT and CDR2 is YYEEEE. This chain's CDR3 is CASSEVLAGARGELFF. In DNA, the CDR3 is TGTGCCAGCAGCGAGGTGCTAGCGGGAGCCCGCGGGGAGCTGTTTTTT. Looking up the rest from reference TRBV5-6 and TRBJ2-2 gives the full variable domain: DAGVTQSPTHLIKTRGQQVTLRCSPKSGHDTVSWYQQALGQGPQFIFQYYEEEERQRGNFPDRFSGHQFPNYSSELNVNALLLGDSALYLCASSEVLAGARGELFFGEGSRLTVL.

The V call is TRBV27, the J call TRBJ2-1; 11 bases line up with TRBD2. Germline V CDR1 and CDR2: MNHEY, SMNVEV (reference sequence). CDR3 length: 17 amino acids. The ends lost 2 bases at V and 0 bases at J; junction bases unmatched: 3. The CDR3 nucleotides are TGTGCCAGCAGTTTACTAGCGGGGGGACGCTCCTACAATGAGCAGTTCTTC. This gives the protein CASSLLAGGRSYNEQFF.

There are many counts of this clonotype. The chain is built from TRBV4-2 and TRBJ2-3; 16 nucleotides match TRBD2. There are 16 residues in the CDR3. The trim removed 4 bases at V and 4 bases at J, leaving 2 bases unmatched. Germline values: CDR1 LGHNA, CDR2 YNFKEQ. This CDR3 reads CASSPGLAGGPDTQYF. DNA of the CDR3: TGTGCCAGCAGCCCGGGACTAGCGGGGGGGCCAGATACGCAGTATTTT.

CDR3 amino acids: CSVSRSLSYEQYF. The CDR3 coding sequence is TGCAGCGTTAGCAGGAGCCTCTCCTACGAGCAGTACTTC. The genes are TRBV29-1 and TRBJ2-7; D is unclear. CDR1 and CDR2 from the germline V gene are SQVTM and ANQGSEA. The ends were cut back, 5 bases at V and 0 bases at J, with 11 bases in the middle. CDR3 length: 13 amino acids.

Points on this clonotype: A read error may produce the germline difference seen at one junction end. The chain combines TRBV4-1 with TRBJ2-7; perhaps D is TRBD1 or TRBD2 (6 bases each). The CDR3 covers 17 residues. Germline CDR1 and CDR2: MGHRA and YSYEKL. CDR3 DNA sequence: TGCGCCAGTAGCCAAGTCTGGGGGCGGGGTCGCGCTTACGAGCAGTACTTC. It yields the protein CASSQVWGRGRAYEQYF.

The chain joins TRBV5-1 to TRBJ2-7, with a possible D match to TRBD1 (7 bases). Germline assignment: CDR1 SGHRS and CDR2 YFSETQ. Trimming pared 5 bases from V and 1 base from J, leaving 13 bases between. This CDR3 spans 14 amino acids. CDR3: CASRMEGQSYEQYF. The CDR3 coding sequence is TGCGCCAGCAGGATGGAGGGACAGTCCTACGAGCAGTACTTC.

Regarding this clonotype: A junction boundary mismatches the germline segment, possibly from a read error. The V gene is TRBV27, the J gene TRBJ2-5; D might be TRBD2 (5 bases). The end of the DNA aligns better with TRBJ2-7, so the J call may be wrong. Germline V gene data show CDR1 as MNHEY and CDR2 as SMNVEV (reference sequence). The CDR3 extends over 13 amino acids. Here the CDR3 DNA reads TGTGCCAACAGTTCGGGAATGGGCTACGAGCAGTACTTC. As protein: CANSSGMGYEQYF.

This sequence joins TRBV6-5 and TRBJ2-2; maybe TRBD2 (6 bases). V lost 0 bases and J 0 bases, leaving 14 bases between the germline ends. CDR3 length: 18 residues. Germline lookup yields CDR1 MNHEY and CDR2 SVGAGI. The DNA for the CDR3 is TGTGCCAGCAGTTACTCGAAGGCTAGCGCTACGAACACCGGGGAGCTGTTTTTT. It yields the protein CASSYSKASATNTGELFF.

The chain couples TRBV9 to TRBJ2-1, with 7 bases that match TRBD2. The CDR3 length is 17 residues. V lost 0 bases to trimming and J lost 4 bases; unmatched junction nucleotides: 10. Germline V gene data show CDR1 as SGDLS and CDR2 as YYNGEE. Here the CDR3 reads CASSVASGRAGYNEQFF. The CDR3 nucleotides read TGTGCCAGCAGCGTAGCCTCGGGACGAGCGGGGTACAATGAGCAGTTCTTC.

CDR3 sequence: CASSLGASGGTEAFF. For the CDR3, the DNA is TGTGCCAGCAGCTTAGGGGCTTCAGGGGGGACTGAAGCTTTCTTT. The chain joins TRBV7-2 to TRBJ1-1; 7 bases match TRBD1. Germline CDR1 reads SGHTA; CDR2 reads FQGNSA. This CDR3 is 15 amino acids long. V dropped 1 base and J dropped 5; count of bases not matched to a gene: 7.